This T cell receptor (beta chain) was captured in a study of T cells in tumors after PD-1 blockade (dated by TCRdb to about 2019). About the full investigation: Exclusion criteria were prior checkpoint blockade, use of systemic immunosuppressants, or recent radiotherapy or other anti-cancer therapy within 4 weeks. Patients were treated with either pembrolizumab 200 mg every 3 weeks or cemiplimab 350 mg every 2 weeks. While on anti-PD-1 treatment, some of the patients also continued taking daily vismodegib 150 mg. On average, peripheral blood samples yielded about 37,000 unique clonotypes and approximately 110,000 TCR templates (range roughly 21,000-280,000). The study performed paired single-cell RNA and TCR sequencing on site-matched tumors from BCC or SCC patients before and after anti-PD-1 therapy. To compare blood and tumor clonotypes, bulk TCR sequencing was performed on approximately 10 peripheral blood samples from a handful of patients. RECIST version 1.1 was used to assess clinical response.

The germline V gene (reference sequence) gives CDR1 as SGHAT and CDR2 as FQDESV. Reading from cysteine to phenylalanine, the CDR3 counts 14 amino acids. Only the CDR3 DNA is retained, 42 bases long and in frame from the first base. The germline V end is reduced by 1 base and the J end by 8 bases; junction bases left unmatched: 7. Taken with the paper, the label for time point translates to: after anti-PD-1 therapy. Genomic DNA extracted from tumor biopsies or peripheral blood was used for bulk TCRbeta sequencing, with input ranging from about 616 ng to 6,500 ng. All patients had histologically proven advanced or metastatic basal or squamous cell carcinoma and were poor candidates for surgical resection. Of the ten to twelve patients in the basal cell carcinoma cohort, about eight underwent bulk tumor TCR sequencing. About this clone: Its antigen is not yet known. Base qualities are not at hand, and no much larger clone is one base apart.

Results and caveats for the whole study, not just this receptor: About 41% of tumor TCR clonotypes were detected in blood, and some novel exhausted tumor clones were observed in pre-treatment blood, which was taken as suggesting peripheral recruitment. The source of novel T cell clones was not identified and could include lymphoid organs or rare unexpanded clones within the tumor or its periphery.

The immunoSEQ platform was used to carry out deep TCRbeta sequencing. The study's own analysis went as follows. For further analysis, only productive rearrangements were exported out of the immunoSEQ Analyzer. T cell phenotypes were assigned to bulk TCRbeta clonotypes by matching to single-cell RNA+TCR-seq clones sharing the same TCRbeta sequence. Clone enrichment in tumor was calculated as tumor frequency divided by PBMC frequency from bulk TCR sequencing. GLIPH was used to sort TCRs into specificity groups, which are clusters of distinct TCRs that likely recognize common antigens through shared CDR3 motifs. Entries here come from immuneACCESS through TCRdb and include only in-frame sequences with V and J called. Some clones fail to appear in such tables; in the studies checked, an unresolved V gene covers under half of the shortfall, and the cause of the remainder is unknown. V, J and clone size are taken as reported in that table, and D and trimming were inferred from the DNA itself. This sample gives 14,000 to 15,000 clones in total; 82% of them show up just once. The ten largest clones take up approximately 22% of the sample.

The chain is made from TRBV11-1 and TRBJ1-1; TRBD1 agrees with 7 junctional bases. The receptor was isolated from a human donor with basal cell carcinoma. The sample consisted of PBMCs, taken after anti-PD-1 treatment. The CDR3 has the sequence CASSLDRGRLEAFF. The DNA sequence is TGTGCCAGCAGCTTAGACAGGGGCCGCCTGGAAGCTTTCTTT.